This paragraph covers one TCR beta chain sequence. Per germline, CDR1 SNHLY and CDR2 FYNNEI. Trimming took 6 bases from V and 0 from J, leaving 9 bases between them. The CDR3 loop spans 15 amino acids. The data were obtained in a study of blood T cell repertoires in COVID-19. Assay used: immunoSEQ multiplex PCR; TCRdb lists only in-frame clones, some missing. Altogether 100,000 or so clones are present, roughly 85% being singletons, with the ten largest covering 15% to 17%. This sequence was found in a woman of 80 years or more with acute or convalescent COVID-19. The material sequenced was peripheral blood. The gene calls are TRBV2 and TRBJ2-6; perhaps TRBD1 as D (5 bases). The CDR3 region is CASRVQASGANVLTF. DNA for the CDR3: TGTGCCAGCAGGGTACAGGCCTCTGGGGCCAACGTCCTGACTTTC. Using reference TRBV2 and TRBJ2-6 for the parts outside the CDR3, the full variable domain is EPEVTQTPSHQVTQMGQEVILRCVPISNHLYFYWYRQILGQKVEFLVSFYNNEISEKSEIFDDQFSVERPDGSNFTLKIRSTKLEDSAMYFCASRVQASGANVLTFGAGSRLTVL.